This T cell receptor (beta chain) stems from a study of control samples from healthy donors and cancer patients. Profiled with immunoSEQ multiplex PCR; TCRdb holds only in-frame clones, not every one. Among 55,000 to 90,000 clones listed, around 82% were seen once. The CDR3 length is 15 residues. CDR1 and CDR2 (germline): SGHVS, FNYEAQ. The ends were cut back, 3 bases at V and 3 bases at J, with 14 bases in the middle. This clonotype was obtained from a man over 45 in good health. The sequencing input was blood. The chain uses TRBV7-6 and TRBJ2-5; D tentatively fits TRBD1 or TRBD2 (5 bases each). The CDR3 region has the DNA TGTGCCAGCAGCTTTGGGACCCGTGGGGAAGAGACCCAGTACTTC. This encodes CASSFGTRGEETQYF.